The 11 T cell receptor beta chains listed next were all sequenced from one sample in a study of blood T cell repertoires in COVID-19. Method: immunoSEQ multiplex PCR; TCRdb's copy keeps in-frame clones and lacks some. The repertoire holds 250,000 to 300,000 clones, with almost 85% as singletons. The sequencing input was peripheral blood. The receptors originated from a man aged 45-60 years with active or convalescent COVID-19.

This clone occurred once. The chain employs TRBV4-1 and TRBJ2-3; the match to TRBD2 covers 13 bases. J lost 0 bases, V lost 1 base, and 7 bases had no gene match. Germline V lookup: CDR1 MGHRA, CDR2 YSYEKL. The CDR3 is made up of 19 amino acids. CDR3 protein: CASSQALAGGLGSTDTQYF. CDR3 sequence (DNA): TGCGCCAGCAGCCAAGCACTAGCGGGAGGGTTGGGTAGCACAGATACGCAGTATTTT.

The CDR3 loop is CASSQDPRGGAKNIQYF. The CDR3 nucleotides are TGTGCCAGCAGCCAAGATCCTAGAGGAGGGGCCAAAAACATTCAGTACTTC. The chain combines TRBV4-2 with TRBJ2-4; weak D call: TRBD2 (6 bases). The CDR3 length is 17 residues. Germline CDR1 LGHNA, CDR2 YNFKEQ. Trimming stripped 0 bases from V and 1 base from J, with 13 bases between.

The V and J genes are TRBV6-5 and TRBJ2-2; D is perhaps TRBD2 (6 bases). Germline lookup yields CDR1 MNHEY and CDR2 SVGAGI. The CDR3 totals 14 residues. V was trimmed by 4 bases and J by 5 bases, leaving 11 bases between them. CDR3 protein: CASSLRRGTGELFF. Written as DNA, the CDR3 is TGTGCCAGCAGTTTGAGGAGGGGAACCGGGGAGCTGTTTTTT.

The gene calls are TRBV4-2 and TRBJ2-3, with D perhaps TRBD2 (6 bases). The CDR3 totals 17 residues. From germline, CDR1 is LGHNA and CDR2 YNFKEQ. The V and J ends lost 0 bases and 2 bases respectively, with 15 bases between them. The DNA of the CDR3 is TGTGCCAGCAGCCAAGAGTTCGGGACTCCCCCCACAGATACGCAGTATTTT. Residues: CASSQEFGTPPTDTQYF.

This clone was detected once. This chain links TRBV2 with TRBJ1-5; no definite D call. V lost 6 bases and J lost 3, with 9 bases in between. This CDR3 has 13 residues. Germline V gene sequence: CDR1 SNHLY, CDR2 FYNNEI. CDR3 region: CASSGLTNQPQHF. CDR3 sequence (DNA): TGTGCCAGCAGCGGACTGACCAATCAGCCCCAGCATTTT.

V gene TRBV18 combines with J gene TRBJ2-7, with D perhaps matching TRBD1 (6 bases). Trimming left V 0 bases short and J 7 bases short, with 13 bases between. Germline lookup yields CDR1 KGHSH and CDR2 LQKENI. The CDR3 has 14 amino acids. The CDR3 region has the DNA TGTGCCAGCTCACCACCAAACAGGGTTGAAGAGCAGTACTTC. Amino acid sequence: CASSPPNRVEEQYF.

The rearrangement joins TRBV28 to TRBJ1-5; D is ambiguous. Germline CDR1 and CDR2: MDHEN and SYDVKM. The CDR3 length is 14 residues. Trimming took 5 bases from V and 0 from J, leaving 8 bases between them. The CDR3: CASSDGFSNQPQHF. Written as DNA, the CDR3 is TGTGCCAGCAGTGACGGGTTTAGCAATCAGCCCCAGCATTTT.

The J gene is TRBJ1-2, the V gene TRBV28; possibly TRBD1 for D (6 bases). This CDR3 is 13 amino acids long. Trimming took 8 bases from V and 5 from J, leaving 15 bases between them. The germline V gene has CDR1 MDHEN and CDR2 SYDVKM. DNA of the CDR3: TGTGCCAGCGTCGAAGGGGGTCCATATGGCTACACCTTC. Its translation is CASVEGGPYGYTF.

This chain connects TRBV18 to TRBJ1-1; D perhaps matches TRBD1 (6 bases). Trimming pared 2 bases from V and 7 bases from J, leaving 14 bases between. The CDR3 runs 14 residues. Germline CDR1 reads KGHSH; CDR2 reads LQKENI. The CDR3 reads CASSPMGTLDEAFF. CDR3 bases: TGTGCCAGCTCACCAATGGGGACACTCGATGAAGCTTTCTTT.

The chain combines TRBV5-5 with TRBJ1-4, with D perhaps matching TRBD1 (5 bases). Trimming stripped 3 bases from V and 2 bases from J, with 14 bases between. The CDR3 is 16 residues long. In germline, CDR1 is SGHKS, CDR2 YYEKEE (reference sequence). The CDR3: CASSYRRVATNEKLFF. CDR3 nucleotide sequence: TGTGCCAGCAGCTACAGGAGAGTGGCGACTAATGAAAAACTGTTTTTT.

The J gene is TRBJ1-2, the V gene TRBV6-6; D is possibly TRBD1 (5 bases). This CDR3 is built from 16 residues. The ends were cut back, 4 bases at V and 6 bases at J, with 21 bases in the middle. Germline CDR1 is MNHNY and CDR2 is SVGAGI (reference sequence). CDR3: CASSSLTGAPGDGYTF. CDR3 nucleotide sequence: TGTGCCAGCAGTTCCCTCACAGGAGCTCCTGGCGATGGCTACACCTTC.